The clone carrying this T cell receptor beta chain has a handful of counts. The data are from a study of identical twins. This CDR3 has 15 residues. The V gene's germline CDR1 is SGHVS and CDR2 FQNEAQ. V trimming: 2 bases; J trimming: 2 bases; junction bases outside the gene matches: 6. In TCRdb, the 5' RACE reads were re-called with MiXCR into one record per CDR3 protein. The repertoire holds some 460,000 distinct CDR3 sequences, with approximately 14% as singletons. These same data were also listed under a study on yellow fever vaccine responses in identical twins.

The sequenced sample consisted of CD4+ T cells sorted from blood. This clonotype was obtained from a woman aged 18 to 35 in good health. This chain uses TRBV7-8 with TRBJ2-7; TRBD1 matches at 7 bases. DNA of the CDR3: TGTGCCAGCAGCTTAAGGACAGGATCTCCCTACGAGCAGTACTTC. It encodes CASSLRTGSPYEQYF. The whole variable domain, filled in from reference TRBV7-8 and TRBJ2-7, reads GAGVSQSPRYKVAKRGQDVALRCDPISGHVSLFWYQQALGQGPEFLTYFQNEAQLDKSGLPSDRFFAERPEGSVSTLKIQRTQQEDSAVYLCASSLRTGSPYEQYFGPGTRLTVT.